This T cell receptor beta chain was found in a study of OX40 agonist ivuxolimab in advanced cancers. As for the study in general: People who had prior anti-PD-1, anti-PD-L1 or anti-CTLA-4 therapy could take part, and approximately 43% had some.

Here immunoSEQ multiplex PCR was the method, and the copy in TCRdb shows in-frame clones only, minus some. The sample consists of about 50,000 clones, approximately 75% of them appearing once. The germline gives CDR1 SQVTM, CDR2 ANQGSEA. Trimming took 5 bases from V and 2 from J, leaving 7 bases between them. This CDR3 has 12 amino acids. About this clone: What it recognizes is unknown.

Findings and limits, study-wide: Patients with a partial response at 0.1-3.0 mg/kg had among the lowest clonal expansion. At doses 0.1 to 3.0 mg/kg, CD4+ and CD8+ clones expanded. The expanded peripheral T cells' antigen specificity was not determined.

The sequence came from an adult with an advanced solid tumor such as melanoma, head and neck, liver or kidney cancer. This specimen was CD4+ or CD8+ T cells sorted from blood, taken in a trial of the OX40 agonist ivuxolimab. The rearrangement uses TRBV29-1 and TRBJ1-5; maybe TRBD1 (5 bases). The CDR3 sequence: CSVQGGNQPQHF. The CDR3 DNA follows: TGCAGCGTTCAGGGAGGCAATCAGCCCCAGCATTTT.